The 4 T cell receptor beta chains in this list originate from one sample, sequenced in a study of spatial heterogeneity in lung cancer. TCRdb ran MiXCR on the 5' RACE reads and lists one entry per CDR3 protein. The table shows about 2,300 distinct CDR3 sequences, with roughly 26% occurring only once. Time point described: blood at routine non-recurrence follow-up after resection. The sequencing used PBMCs, collected at follow-up. All receptors come from a male donor with early-stage non-small cell lung cancer.

Remarks on this clonotype: Because the library targeted alpha chains, this beta chain is an off-target read whose size means little. The genes are TRBV10-3 and TRBJ2-7, with 12 bases lining up with TRBD2. The J segment lost 6 bases and the V segment lost 6 bases, leaving 6 bases of the junction unmatched. The length of the CDR3 is 14 residues. Germline CDR1 and CDR2: ENHRY and SYGVKD. CDR3 in amino acids: CAIRTPGLAGEQYF. CDR3 DNA sequence: TGTGCCATCAGGACCCCGGGACTAGCGGGCGAGCAGTACTTC.

Regarding this clonotype: With the library built for alpha chains, this beta chain is off target and its frequency is not meaningful. V gene TRBV4-3 combines with J gene TRBJ2-5; 7 bases are a match to TRBD1. From germline, CDR1 is LGHNA and CDR2 YSLEER. V shed 1 base, J shed 1 base, and the junction held 3 bases outside the gene matches. The CDR3 loop spans 15 amino acids. The CDR3 nucleotides read TGCGCCAGCAGCCAAGGGAACAGGGGCCAAGAGACCCAGTACTTC. This translates into CASSQGNRGQETQYF.

This clonotype is judged medium-sized (0.01 to 0.1%). This beta chain is a stray read from a library made for alpha chains; its abundance is not meaningful. J is TRBJ2-1 and V is TRBV11-2; TRBD1 might be the D (6 bases). The germline gives CDR1 SGHAT, CDR2 FQNNGV. V was cut by 5 bases and J by 9 bases, with 11 bases left in between. CDR3 length: 12 amino acids. Here the CDR3 DNA reads TGTGCCAGCAGCCCAGGGGTGGGTGAGCAGTTCTTC. This codes for CASSPGVGEQFF.

The table lists this clonotype with a few counts. This beta chain turned up in a library designed for alpha chains; as an off-target read, its abundance says little. V is TRBV7-8 and J is TRBJ2-1; 7 nucleotides match TRBD1. Germline-derived CDR1 and CDR2 are SGHVS and FQNEAQ. The length of the CDR3 is 14 residues. The V and J ends lost 5 bases and 6 bases, in that order; junction bases with no gene match: 7. This chain's CDR3 is CASSAMTGLNEQFF. In DNA form, the CDR3 reads TGTGCCAGCAGCGCTATGACAGGGCTCAATGAGCAGTTCTTC.